The clone carrying this T cell receptor beta chain was detected many times. Its antigen is currently unknown. This sample was taken from a study of T cells in Graves' hyperthyroidism and ophthalmopathy. Turning to the study itself: Peripheral blood draws took place at initial diagnosis, ahead of any treatment.

RNA transcripts yielded amplified TCR beta CDR3 regions. The HTBI primer set drove a first-round RT-PCR of the TCR CDR3. TCRdb passed the multiplex PCR reads through MiXCR, listing each CDR3 protein once. The sample carries 300,000 to 350,000 distinct CDR3 sequences, 15% to 20% recorded once. The CDR3 is 16 amino acids. The germline V gene encodes CDR1 MNHEY and CDR2 SVGEGT. V shed 2 bases, J shed 3 bases, and the junction held 8 bases outside the gene matches. Study-wide findings and caveats: Clonotypes that were expanded in thyroid above 0.001 mostly appeared in blood too. Stable hyperthyroidism was separated from ophthalmopathy by a model based on 13 V-J features.

Patients affected by ophthalmopathy presented a Clinical Activity Score of at least 3, a NOSPECS grade of at least 4, and disease duration below 3 months. The sequenced sample consisted of blood. The source is a woman aged 40 to 49 with Graves' ophthalmopathy. The chain carries TRBV6-2 or TRBV6-3 and TRBJ2-7; 9 nucleotides agree with TRBD1. The CDR3 region has the DNA TGTGCCAGCAGTTACCTCCGGGACAGGGCGAACTACGAGCAGTACTTC. This sequence encodes CASSYLRDRANYEQYF.